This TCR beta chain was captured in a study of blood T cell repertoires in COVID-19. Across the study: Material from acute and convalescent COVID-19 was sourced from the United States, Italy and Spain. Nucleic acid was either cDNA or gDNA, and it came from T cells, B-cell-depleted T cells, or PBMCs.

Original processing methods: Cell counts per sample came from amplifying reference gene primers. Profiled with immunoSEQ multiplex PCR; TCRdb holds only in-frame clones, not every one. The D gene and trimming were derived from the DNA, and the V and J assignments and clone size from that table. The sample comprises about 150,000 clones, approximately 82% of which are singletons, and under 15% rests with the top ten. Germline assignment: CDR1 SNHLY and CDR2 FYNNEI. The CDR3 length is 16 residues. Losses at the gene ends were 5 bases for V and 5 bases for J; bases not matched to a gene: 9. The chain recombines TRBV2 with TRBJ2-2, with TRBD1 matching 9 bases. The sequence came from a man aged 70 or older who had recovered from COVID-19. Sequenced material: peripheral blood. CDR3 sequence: CASSLQGAGWTGELFF. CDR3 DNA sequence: TGTGCCAGCAGTCTACAGGGGGCAGGTTGGACCGGGGAGCTGTTTTTT.